This TCR beta chain was recorded in a study of blood T cell repertoires in COVID-19. For the study at large: Samples representing acute and convalescent COVID-19 were sourced from the United States, Italy and Spain. PBMCs, B-cell-depleted T cells, or T cells provided the cDNA or gDNA that made up the material.

V gave up 0 bases and J gave up 0 bases, with 12 bases separating them. The length of the CDR3 is 17 residues. In germline, CDR1 is SGHVS, CDR2 FQNEAQ. Followed over time, Seattle patients had been enrolled while infection was active. Study processing details: Using reference gene primer amplification, nucleated cell counts were estimated. Assay used: immunoSEQ multiplex PCR; TCRdb lists only in-frame clones, some missing. V and J calls and clone size are given by that table; D and trimming were obtained from the DNA. Among 200,000 to 250,000 clones listed, about four fifths were seen once. The chain employs TRBV7-8 and TRBJ1-3; D might be TRBD1 (5 bases). This TCR came from a woman aged 80 or older with COVID-19, enrolled during active disease. The sample was peripheral blood. The DNA for the CDR3 is TGTGCCAGCAGCTTAGCTCGGGGGAGACCCTCTGGAAACACCATATATTTT. Translation gives CASSLARGRPSGNTIYF.